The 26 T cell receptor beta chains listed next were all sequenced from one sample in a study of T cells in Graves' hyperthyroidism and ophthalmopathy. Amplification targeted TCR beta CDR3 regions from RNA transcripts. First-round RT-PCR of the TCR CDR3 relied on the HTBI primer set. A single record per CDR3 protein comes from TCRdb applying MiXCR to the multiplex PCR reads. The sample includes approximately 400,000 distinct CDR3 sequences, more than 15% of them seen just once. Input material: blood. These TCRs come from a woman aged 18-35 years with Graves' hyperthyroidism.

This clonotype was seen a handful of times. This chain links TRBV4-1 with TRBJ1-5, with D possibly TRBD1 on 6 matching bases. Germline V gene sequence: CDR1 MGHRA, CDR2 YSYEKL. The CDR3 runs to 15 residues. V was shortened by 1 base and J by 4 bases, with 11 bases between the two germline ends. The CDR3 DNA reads TGCGCCAGCAGCCAAGGGTGGGGACAAAATCAGCCCCAGCATTTT. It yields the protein CASSQGWGQNQPQHF.

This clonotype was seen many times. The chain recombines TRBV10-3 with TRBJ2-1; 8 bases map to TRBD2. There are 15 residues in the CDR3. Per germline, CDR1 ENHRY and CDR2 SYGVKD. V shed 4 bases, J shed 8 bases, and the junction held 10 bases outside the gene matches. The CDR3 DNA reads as TGTGCCATCAGTGGGCAACGGGGACTAGTACATGAGCAGTTCTTC. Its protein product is CAISGQRGLVHEQFF.

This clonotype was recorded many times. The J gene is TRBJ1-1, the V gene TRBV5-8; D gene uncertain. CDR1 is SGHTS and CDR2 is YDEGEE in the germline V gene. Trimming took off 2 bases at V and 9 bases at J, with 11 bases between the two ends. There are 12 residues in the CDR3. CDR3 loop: CASSLKSAKAFF. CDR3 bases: TGTGCCAGCAGCTTAAAGAGTGCCAAAGCTTTCTTT.

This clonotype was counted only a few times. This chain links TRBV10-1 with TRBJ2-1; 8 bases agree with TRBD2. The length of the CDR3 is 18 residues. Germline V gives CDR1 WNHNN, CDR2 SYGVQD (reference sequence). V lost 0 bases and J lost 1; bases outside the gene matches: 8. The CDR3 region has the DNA TGCGCCAGCAGTGAGTCGAATCTAGCGGGTAGGTCCTACAATGAGCAGTTCTTC. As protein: CASSESNLAGRSYNEQFF.

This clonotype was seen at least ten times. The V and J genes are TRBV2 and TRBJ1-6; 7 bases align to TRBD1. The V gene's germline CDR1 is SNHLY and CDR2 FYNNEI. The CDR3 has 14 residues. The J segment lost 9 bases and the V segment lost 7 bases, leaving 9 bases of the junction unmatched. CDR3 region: CASIPDRMTSPLHF. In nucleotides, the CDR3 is TGTGCCAGCATTCCGGACAGGATGACTTCACCCCTCCACTTT.

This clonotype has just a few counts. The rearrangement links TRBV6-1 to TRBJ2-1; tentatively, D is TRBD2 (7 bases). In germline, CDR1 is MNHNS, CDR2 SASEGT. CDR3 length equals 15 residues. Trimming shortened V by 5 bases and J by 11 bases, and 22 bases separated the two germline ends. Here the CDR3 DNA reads TGTGCCAGCAGTCTCTCGGGGGGCGAAGGTCGTAAGCAGTTCTTC. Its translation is CASSLSGGEGRKQFF.

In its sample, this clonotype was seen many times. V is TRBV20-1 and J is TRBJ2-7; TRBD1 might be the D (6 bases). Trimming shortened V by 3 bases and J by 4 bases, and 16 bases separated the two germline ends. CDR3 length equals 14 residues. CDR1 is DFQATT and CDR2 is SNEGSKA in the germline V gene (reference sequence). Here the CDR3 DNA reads TGCAGTGCTAGGTCGGGACACGGGATTTACGAGCAGTACTTC. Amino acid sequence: CSARSGHGIYEQYF.

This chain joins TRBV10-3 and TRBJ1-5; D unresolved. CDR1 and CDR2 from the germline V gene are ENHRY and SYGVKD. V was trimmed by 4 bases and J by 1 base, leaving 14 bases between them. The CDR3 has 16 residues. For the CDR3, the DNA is TGTGCCATCAGTGGGACGCATTGGGTAAGCAATCAGCCCCAGCATTTT. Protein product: CAISGTHWVSNQPQHF.

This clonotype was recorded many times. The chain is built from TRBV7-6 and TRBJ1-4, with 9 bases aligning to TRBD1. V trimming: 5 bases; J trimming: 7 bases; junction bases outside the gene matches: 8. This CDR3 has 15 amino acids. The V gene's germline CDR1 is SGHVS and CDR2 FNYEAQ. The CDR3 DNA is TGTGCCAGCAGCCCGACACAGGGGGCGCGTGAAAAACTGTTTTTT. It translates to CASSPTQGAREKLFF.

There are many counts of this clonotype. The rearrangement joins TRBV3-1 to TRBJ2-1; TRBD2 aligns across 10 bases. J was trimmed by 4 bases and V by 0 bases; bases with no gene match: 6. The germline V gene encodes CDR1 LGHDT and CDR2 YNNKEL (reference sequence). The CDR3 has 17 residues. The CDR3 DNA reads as TGTGCCAGCAGCCAAGATTCGTCTAGCGGGGGATACAATGAGCAGTTCTTC. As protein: CASSQDSSSGGYNEQFF.

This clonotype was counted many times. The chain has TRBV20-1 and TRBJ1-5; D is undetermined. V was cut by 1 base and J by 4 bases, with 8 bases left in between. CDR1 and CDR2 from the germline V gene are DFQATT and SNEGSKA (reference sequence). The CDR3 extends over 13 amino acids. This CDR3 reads CSARAAPNQPQHF. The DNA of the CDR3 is TGCAGTGCTAGAGCGGCCCCTAATCAGCCCCAGCATTTT.

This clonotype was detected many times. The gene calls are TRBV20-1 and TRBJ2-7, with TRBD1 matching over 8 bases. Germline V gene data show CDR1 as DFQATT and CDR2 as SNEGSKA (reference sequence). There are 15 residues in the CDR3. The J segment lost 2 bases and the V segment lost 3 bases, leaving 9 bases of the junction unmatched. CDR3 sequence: CSARLSQGVPYEQYF. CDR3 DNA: TGCAGTGCTAGGTTATCACAGGGGGTTCCCTACGAGCAGTACTTC.

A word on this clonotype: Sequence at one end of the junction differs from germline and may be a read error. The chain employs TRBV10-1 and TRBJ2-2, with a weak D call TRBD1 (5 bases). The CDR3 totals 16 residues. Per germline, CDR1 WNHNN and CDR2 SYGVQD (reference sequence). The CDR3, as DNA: TGCGCCAGCAGTGATTTCGGACAATCGAACACCGAGGAGCTGTTTTTT. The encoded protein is CASSDFGQSNTEELFF.

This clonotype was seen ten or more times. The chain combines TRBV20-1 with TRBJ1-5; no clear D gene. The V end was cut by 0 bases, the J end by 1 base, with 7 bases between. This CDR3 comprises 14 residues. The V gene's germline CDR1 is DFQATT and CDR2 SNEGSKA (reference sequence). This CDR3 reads CSARDQGSNQPQHF. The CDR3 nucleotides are TGCAGTGCTAGAGATCAAGGGAGCAATCAGCCCCAGCATTTT.

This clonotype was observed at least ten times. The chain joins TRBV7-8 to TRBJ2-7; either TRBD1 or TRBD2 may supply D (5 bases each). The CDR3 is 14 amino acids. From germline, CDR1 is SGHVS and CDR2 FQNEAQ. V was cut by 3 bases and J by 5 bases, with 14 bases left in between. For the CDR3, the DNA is TGTGCCAGCAGCTTTGGAGCCGGGGCCCACGAGCAGTACTTC. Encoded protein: CASSFGAGAHEQYF.

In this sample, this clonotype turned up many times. The chain's CDR3 is CASGLVLTKGGYTF. CDR3 DNA: TGTGCTAGTGGTTTGGTACTAACCAAGGGGGGCTACACCTTC. This rearrangement joins TRBV12-5 to TRBJ1-2; possibly TRBD1 for D (5 bases). The germline V gene has CDR1 LGHNT and CDR2 FRNRAP. CDR3 length: 14 amino acids. V was trimmed by 0 bases and J by 8 bases, leaving 13 bases between them. Combining the CDR3 with reference TRBV12-5 and TRBJ1-2 gives the whole variable domain DARVTQTPRHKVTEMGQEVTMRCQPILGHNTVFWYRQTMMQGLELLAYFRNRAPLDDSGMPKDRFSAEMPDATLATLKIQPSEPRDSAVYFCASGLVLTKGGYTFGSGTRLTVV.

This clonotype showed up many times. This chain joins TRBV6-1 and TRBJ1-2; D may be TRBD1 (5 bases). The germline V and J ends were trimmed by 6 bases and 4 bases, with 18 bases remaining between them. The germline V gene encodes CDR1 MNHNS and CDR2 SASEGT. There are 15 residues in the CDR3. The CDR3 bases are TGTGCCAGCAGCGGACGCGGGGACGGAGCCTATGGCTACACCTTC. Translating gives CASSGRGDGAYGYTF.

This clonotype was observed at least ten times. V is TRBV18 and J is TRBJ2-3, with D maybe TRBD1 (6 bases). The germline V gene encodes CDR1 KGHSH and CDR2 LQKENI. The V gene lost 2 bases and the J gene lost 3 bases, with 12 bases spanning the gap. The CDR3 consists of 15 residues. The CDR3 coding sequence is TGTGCCAGCTCACCAGCCAGGGGAGTGACAGATACGCAGTATTTT. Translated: CASSPARGVTDTQYF.

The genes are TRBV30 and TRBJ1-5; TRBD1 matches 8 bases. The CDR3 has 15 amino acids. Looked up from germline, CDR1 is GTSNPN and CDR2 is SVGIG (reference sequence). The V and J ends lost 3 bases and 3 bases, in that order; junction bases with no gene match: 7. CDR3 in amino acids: CAWSRGQGANQPQHF. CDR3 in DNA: TGTGCCTGGAGCCGCGGACAGGGCGCCAATCAGCCCCAGCATTTT.

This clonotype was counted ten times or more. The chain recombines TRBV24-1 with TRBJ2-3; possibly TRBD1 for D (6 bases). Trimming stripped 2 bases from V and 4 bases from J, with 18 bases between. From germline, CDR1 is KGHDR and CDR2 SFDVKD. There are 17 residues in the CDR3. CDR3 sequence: CATSDSLQGNWADTQYF. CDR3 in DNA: TGTGCCACCAGTGATTCGCTTCAGGGGAATTGGGCAGATACGCAGTATTTT.

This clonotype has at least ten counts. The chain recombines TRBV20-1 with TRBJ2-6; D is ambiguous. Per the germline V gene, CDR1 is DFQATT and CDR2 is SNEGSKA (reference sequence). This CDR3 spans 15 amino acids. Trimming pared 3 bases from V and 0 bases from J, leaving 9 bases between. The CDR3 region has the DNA TGCAGTGCTAGTGTGCAGCGCTCTGGGGCCAACGTCCTGACTTTC. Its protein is CSASVQRSGANVLTF.

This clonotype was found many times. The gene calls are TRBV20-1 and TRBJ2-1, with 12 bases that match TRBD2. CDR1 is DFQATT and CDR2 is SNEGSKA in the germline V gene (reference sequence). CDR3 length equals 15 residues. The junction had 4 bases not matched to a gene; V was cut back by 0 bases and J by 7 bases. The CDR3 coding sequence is TGCAGTGCTAGAGATTCTAGCGGGGGGGGAAATGAGCAGTTCTTC. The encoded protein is CSARDSSGGGNEQFF.

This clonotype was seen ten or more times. CDR3 DNA: TGTGCCAGCACCATGACAGGGGTGGGCATGAACACTGAAGCTTTCTTT. This gives the protein CASTMTGVGMNTEAFF. The V and J genes are TRBV6-1 and TRBJ1-1; 8 bases agree with TRBD1. The CDR3 has 16 amino acids. Unmatched junction bases numbered 10, after V lost 7 bases and J lost 0 bases. CDR1 is MNHNS and CDR2 is SASEGT in the germline V gene.

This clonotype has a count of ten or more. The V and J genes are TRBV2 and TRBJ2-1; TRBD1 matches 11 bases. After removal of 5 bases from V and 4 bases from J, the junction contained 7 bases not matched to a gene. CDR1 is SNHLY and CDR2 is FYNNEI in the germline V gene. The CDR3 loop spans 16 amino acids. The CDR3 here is CASSLRTGGAYNEQFF. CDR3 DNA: TGTGCCAGCAGTCTGCGGACAGGGGGCGCGTACAATGAGCAGTTCTTC.

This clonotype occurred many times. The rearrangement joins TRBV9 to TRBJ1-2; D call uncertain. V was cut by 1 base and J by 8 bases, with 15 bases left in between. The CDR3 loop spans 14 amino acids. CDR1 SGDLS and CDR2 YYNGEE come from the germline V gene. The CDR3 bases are TGTGCCAGCAGCGTACATAGTCAAGGCGGAGGCTACACCTTC. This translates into CASSVHSQGGGYTF.

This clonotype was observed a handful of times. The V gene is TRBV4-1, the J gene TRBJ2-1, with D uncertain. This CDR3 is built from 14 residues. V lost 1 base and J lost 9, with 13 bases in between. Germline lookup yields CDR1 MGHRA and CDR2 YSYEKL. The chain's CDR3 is CASSQGWLIGEQFF. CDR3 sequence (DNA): TGCGCCAGCAGCCAAGGGTGGCTCATCGGTGAGCAGTTCTTC.